One and the same sample provided the 16 T cell receptor beta chains below, sequenced in a study of CD8 T cells in ankylosing spondylitis. Study-wide points: A motif of 7 to 9 highly homologous TCR beta variants was seen as apparently characteristic of ankylosing spondylitis blood.

These receptors' antigens are unknown. TCRdb itself ran the 5' RACE reads through MiXCR, one entry per CDR3 protein. Of 500,000 to 550,000 distinct CDR3 sequences listed, more than 9.5% are singletons. Sequences were obtained from blood, either unsorted or a sorted T cell fraction (not recorded which). These receptors were taken from a male donor with ankylosing spondylitis.

The chain couples TRBV13 to TRBJ2-7; TRBD1 is a possible D gene (5 bases). The CDR3 sequence is 12 residues long. V gave up 5 bases and J gave up 6 bases, with 11 bases separating them. Per the germline V gene, CDR1 is PRHDT and CDR2 is FYEKMQ (reference sequence). In DNA form, the CDR3 reads TGTGCCAGCAGCCGCAGGGAACGCGAGCAGTACGTC. This encodes CASSRREREQYV.

This chain uses TRBV12-3 or TRBV12-4 with TRBJ2-7; TRBD2 matches at 13 bases. The CDR3 has 15 residues. The ends lost 5 bases at V and 3 bases at J; junction bases unmatched: 4. CDR3 residues: CASSILAGGRYEQYF. The CDR3 region has the DNA TGTGCCAGCAGTATACTAGCGGGAGGGCGCTACGAGCAGTACTTC.

This clonotype was seen many times. V gene TRBV20-1 combines with J gene TRBJ2-3, with D hard to call. CDR3 size: 11 residues. The ends were cut back, 5 bases at V and 7 bases at J, with 10 bases in the middle. CDR1 and CDR2 (germline): DFQATT, SNEGSKA (reference sequence). The CDR3 DNA is TGCAGTGCTGACCTAGGATATACGCAGTATTTT. This codes for CSADLGYTQYF.

The V gene is TRBV9, the J gene TRBJ2-7; D remains ambiguous. This CDR3 is built from 11 residues. Germline V gives CDR1 SGDLS, CDR2 YYNGEE. V was trimmed by 3 bases and J by 7 bases, leaving 8 bases between them. The CDR3 here is CASSAQREQYF. The CDR3 DNA follows: TGTGCCAGCAGCGCCCAACGAGAGCAGTACTTC.

This clonotype was seen repeatedly, ten times or more. V is TRBV12-3 or TRBV12-4 and J is TRBJ2-5; D not certain. V shed 6 bases and J shed 5 bases, with 13 bases lying between them. The CDR3 consists of 13 residues. The CDR3 DNA is TGTGCCAGCAGCCTTTTCAGTAGGGAGACCCAGTACTTC. Protein sequence: CASSLFSRETQYF.

The J gene is TRBJ2-1, the V gene TRBV12-5; 9 bases match TRBD1. This CDR3 region has 14 residues. CDR1 and CDR2 (germline): LGHNT, FRNRAP. V trimming: 1 base; J trimming: 8 bases; junction bases outside the gene matches: 3. CDR3 nucleotide sequence: TGTGCTAGTGGTTTGGGACAGGGGGAAGATGAGCAGTTCTTC. Translation: CASGLGQGEDEQFF.

This clonotype has more than one count but fewer than ten. V is TRBV5-6 and J is TRBJ2-7; TRBD2 aligns across 9 bases. The CDR3 contains 16 residues. Germline CDR1 SGHDT, CDR2 YYEEEE. The V and J ends lost 0 bases and 4 bases, in that order; junction bases with no gene match: 8. The CDR3 spells CASSLARLAVPYEQYV. DNA of the CDR3: TGTGCCAGCAGCTTGGCGAGACTAGCGGTACCTTACGAGCAGTACGTC.

With regard to this clonotype: The junction differs from germline at one of its ends, possibly a read error. This rearrangement joins TRBV5-1 to TRBJ1-5, with D perhaps TRBD1 (6 bases). Germline loops: CDR1 SGHRS, CDR2 YFSETQ. The CDR3 has 15 residues. The CDR3 reads CASSLGDTTHQPQHF. CDR3 bases: TGCGCCAGCAGTTTGGGGGACACCACCCATCAGCCCCAGCATTTT.

V usage is TRBV28 and J usage is TRBJ2-1, with TRBD2 matching 9 bases. Unmatched junction bases numbered 6, after V lost 8 bases and J lost 4 bases. Germline CDR1 reads MDHEN; CDR2 reads SYDVKM. The CDR3 contains 14 residues. Here the CDR3 reads CASLTSGSYNEQFF. In nucleotides, the CDR3 is TGTGCCAGCCTTACTAGCGGGTCATACAATGAGCAGTTCTTC.

This clonotype was counted a few times. The rearrangement links TRBV3-1 to TRBJ2-3; 8 bases are shared with TRBD2. Germline trimming cut 1 base from V and 3 bases from J; bases unmatched to any gene: 9. Germline V lookup: CDR1 LGHDT, CDR2 YNNKEL (reference sequence). The CDR3 consists of 17 residues. This chain's CDR3 is CASSQGFLAGLTDTQYF. The CDR3 nucleotides are TGTGCCAGCAGCCAAGGTTTCCTAGCGGGTTTAACAGATACGCAGTATTTT.

A remark on this clonotype: The junction does not match germline at one end; this may be a read error. The chain uses TRBV10-3 and TRBJ1-4, with D uncertain. The germline CDR1 and CDR2 sequences are ENHRY and SYGVKD. The CDR3 runs 17 residues. CDR3 in DNA: TGTGCCAACAGTGACGTCGCCGGAGATGCAACTAATGAAAAACTGTTTTTT. This gives the protein CANSDVAGDATNEKLFF.

This clonotype was seen a few times. The CDR3 is CAIRGTGAKDTQYF. The DNA of the CDR3 is TGTGCCATCAGAGGGACAGGGGCCAAAGATACGCAGTATTTT. The rearrangement joins TRBV10-3 to TRBJ2-3, with 10 bases lining up with TRBD1. The V segment lost 6 bases and the J segment 5 bases; nucleotides outside the gene matches: 5. CDR3 length equals 14 residues. The germline V gene encodes CDR1 ENHRY and CDR2 SYGVKD.

This clonotype was detected only once. The CDR3 carries no conserved terminal phenylalanine or tryptophan, so it likely arises from a read error. The J gene is TRBJ2-5, the V gene TRBV2; no definite D call. This CDR3 has 13 residues. Germline V CDR1 and CDR2: SNHLY, FYNNEI. Trimming shortened V by 7 bases and J by 7 bases, and 16 bases separated the two germline ends. CDR3 DNA: TGTGCCAGCATACCGGCCACAACGGGGACCCAGTACTCC. Residues: CASIPATTGTQYS.

The chain is built from TRBV15 and TRBJ2-1; a possible D gene is TRBD1 (5 bases). This CDR3 comprises 16 residues. Trimming removed 0 bases at V and 7 bases at J, with 16 bases between. CDR1 is LNHNV, CDR2 YYDKDF, per germline (reference sequence). For the CDR3, the DNA is TGTGCCACCAGCAGAGATTCGACCGGGTCAGGGAATGAGCAGTTCTTC. This translates into CATSRDSTGSGNEQFF.

This chain uses TRBV15 with TRBJ2-5, with 11 positions matching TRBD2. The germline V gene has CDR1 LNHNV and CDR2 YYDKDF (reference sequence). CDR3 length: 22 amino acids. The ends lost 0 bases at V and 5 bases at J; junction bases unmatched: 23. CDR3 sequence: CATSRDLAGPRPSGRMGETQYF. The DNA of the CDR3 is TGTGCCACCAGCAGAGATTTGGCAGGCCCGCGTCCTAGCGGGAGGATGGGGGAGACCCAGTACTTC.

This clonotype was detected a few times. The genes are TRBV7-2 and TRBJ2-1; D not certain. Trimming took 5 bases from V and 0 from J, leaving 11 bases between them. Germline loops: CDR1 SGHTA, CDR2 FQGNSA. CDR3 length: 15 residues. The CDR3 DNA reads as TGTGCCAGCAGCCCAACTTCGAGCTCCTACAATGAGCAGTTCTTC. Translated: CASSPTSSSYNEQFF.